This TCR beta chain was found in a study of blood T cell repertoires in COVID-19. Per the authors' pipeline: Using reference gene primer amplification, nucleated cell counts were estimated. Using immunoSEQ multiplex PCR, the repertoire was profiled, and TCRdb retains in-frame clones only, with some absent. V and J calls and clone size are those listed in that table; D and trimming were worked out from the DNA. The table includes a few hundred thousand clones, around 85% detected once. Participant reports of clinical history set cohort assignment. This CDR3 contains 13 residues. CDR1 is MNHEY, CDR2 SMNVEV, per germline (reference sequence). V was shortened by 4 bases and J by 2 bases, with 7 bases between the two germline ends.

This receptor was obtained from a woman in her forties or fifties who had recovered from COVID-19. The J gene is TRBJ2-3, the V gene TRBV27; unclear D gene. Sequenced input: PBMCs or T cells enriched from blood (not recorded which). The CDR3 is CASSSSNTDTQYF. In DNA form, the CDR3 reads TGTGCCAGCAGTTCGAGCAACACAGATACGCAGTATTTT.